This T cell receptor (beta chain) is from a study of T cell responses to AZD1222 COVID-19 vaccine. Second-dose groups at about 4 or about 12 weeks were pooled. Whole-study results and caveats: Vaccination with two AZD1222 doses was followed by a rise in Spike-specific TCR breadth and depth. Donor demographics were predominantly white British with a female majority; clonal diversity may be underestimated. Of spike-specific TCRs, nearly half reportedly target regions left unmutated in variants.

The CDR3 is made up of 12 amino acids. Trimming removed 6 bases at V and 4 bases at J, with 10 bases between. The germline V gene has CDR1 MGHDK and CDR2 SYGVNS. TCRdb's copy holds only in-frame clones and misses some; the assay was immunoSEQ multiplex PCR. Of around 110,000 clones in the sample, about 90% were seen once. On this clone: Its antigen is currently unknown.

V gene TRBV25-1 combines with J gene TRBJ2-7; D gene ambiguous. The starting material was peripheral blood, obtained 28 days after the second AZD1222 dose. The receptor's source is an adult who received the AZD1222 COVID-19 vaccine. Written as DNA, the CDR3 is TGTGCCAGCAGCGGTGGACCTTACGAGCAGTACTTC. This translates into CASSGGPYEQYF.